This T cell receptor (beta chain) was sequenced for a study of post-analysis software for immune sequencing data. Study-wide points: Versus controls, multiple sclerosis patients showed significantly lower diversity (normalized Chao1). In patients, TRBV5-6, TRBV5-1 and TRBV20-1 belonged to roughly 5 TRBV segments found more frequently than in controls.

Unique molecular identifiers were present in the TCR beta cDNA libraries. TCRdb re-derived calls from the PCR reads in MiXCR, one entry per CDR3 protein. The sample records about 760,000 distinct CDR3 sequences, roughly 27% being singletons. Per germline, CDR1 MDHEN and CDR2 SYDVKM. The CDR3 totals 19 residues. V was clipped by 7 bases and J by 7 bases; unmatched bases: 21. This clonotype appeared a few times. Its specificity is unknown. The chain recombines TRBV28 with TRBJ1-5; TRBD1 matches at 11 bases. The sample taken for sequencing was blood. The origin of this receptor is a girl between 5 and 17 years old with multiple sclerosis. This CDR3 is CASTRTGGQRTLIGQPQHF. The CDR3 nucleotides read TGTGCCAGCACCAGGACAGGGGGCCAACGAACACTGATTGGGCAGCCCCAGCATTTT.